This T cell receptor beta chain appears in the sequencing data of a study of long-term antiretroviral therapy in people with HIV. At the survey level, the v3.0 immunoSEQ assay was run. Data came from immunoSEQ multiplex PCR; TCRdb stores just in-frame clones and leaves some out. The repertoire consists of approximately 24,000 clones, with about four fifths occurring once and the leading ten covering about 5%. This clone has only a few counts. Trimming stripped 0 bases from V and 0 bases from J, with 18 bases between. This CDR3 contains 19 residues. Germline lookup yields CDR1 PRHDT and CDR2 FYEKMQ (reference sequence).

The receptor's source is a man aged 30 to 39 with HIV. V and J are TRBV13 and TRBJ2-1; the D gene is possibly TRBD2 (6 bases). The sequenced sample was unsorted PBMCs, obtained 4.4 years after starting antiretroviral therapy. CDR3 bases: TGTGCCAGCAGCTTAGGCGACTATTCGGGGGAAAGCTCCTACAATGAGCAGTTCTTC. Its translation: CASSLGDYSGESSYNEQFF.